This T cell receptor beta chain was observed in a study of shared clonotypes between healthy human individuals. The ends were cut back, 2 bases at V and 0 bases at J, with 7 bases in the middle. Per the germline V gene, CDR1 is MRHNA and CDR2 is SNTAGT. This CDR3 is built from 14 residues. The method was immunoSEQ multiplex PCR; TCRdb's version includes in-frame clones alone and lacks a portion of them. The data show more than 1 million clones, roughly 74% seen once. Details on this clone: Its antigen remains unidentified.

Notes on the study in general: What naive subsets generally showed was a larger estimated richness than memory subsets showed. Among donors, sharing of clonotypes was expected to be affected by sequencing depth. A handful of donors had 4% to 6.5% of their naive CD4 clonotypes in common.

The chain has TRBV6-4 and TRBJ1-2; D is unresolved. The receptor's source is a man younger than 35 in good health. Some clones in this sample may be carry-over from other donors' samples. Sequenced: memory CD4+ T cells from PBMCs. Subset in this sample: CD45RA-negative fraction. Here the CDR3 reads CASSDVSANYGYTF. The CDR3 coding sequence is TGTGCCAGCAGTGACGTTTCAGCTAACTATGGCTACACCTTC.